The next 10 T cell receptor beta chains were all read from a single sample in a study of immune evolution from preneoplasia to lung adenocarcinoma (TCRdb year 2021). Receptor libraries were prepared by the immunoSEQ multiplex PCR assay. The table comes from immuneACCESS by way of TCRdb, which keeps in-frame sequences with V and J called. Part of the clones is missing from these tables; in studies checked, under half for an unresolved V gene and the rest for unknown reasons. This sample holds 2,500 to 3,500 clones; roughly 50% were observed only once. In total, the top ten clones hold under 25% of the sample. The sequenced sample was FFPE normal lung tissue adjacent to the tumor. The receptors derive from a person in their fifties with lung adenocarcinoma.

The CDR3 coding sequence is TGTGCCATCAGTGAGTTAGAGCGGGGGAGCCTGCGCGAGACCCAGTACTTC. This sequence encodes CAISELERGSLRETQYF. The J gene is TRBJ2-5, the V gene TRBV10-3, with 8 bases lining up with TRBD2. CDR3 size: 17 residues. In germline, CDR1 is ENHRY, CDR2 SYGVKD. V lost 1 base to trimming and J lost 5 bases; unmatched junction nucleotides: 12.

This chain joins TRBV4-1 and TRBJ2-7; 9 bases map to TRBD1. CDR3 length: 15 amino acids. Germline loops: CDR1 MGHRA, CDR2 YSYEKL. The J segment lost 4 bases and the V segment lost 2 bases, leaving 6 bases of the junction unmatched. CDR3 sequence (DNA): TGCGCCAGCAGCCAAAATGGGGACAGGGTGTACGAGCAGTACTTC. This gives the protein CASSQNGDRVYEQYF.

V and J are TRBV5-4 and TRBJ2-1; 9 bases map to TRBD2. CDR1 is SGHNT and CDR2 is YYREEE in the germline V gene (reference sequence). V was clipped by 1 base and J by 6 bases; unmatched bases: 5. The CDR3 runs 15 residues. CDR3 in DNA: TGTGCCAGCAGCTTGTCAGCGGGAGGACTCAATGAGCAGTTCTTC. Its protein product is CASSLSAGGLNEQFF.

This clone was seen only a few times. This sequence joins TRBV9 and TRBJ2-5; 8 bases agree with TRBD2. The ends lost 0 bases at V and 1 base at J; junction bases unmatched: 5. Germline V gene data show CDR1 as SGDLS and CDR2 as YYNGEE. The CDR3 covers 16 residues. CDR3 sequence reads: CASSVGNGGGQETQYF. In DNA form, the CDR3 reads TGTGCCAGCAGCGTAGGTAACGGGGGGGGCCAAGAGACCCAGTACTTC.

The V gene is TRBV7-6, the J gene TRBJ2-5, with 7 nucleotides matching TRBD1. J lost 5 bases, V lost 2 bases, and 2 bases had no gene match. Germline V lookup: CDR1 SGHVS, CDR2 FNYEAQ. There are 13 residues in the CDR3. CDR3 sequence reads: CASSLSRGETQYF. The CDR3 DNA reads as TGTGCCAGCAGCTTAAGCAGGGGGGAGACCCAGTACTTC.

Only a few counts were recorded for this clone. The chain carries TRBV4-1 and TRBJ2-7; 7 bases agree with TRBD2. The CDR3 is made up of 14 amino acids. Germline-derived CDR1 and CDR2 are MGHRA and YSYEKL. With V trimmed by 2 bases and J by 0 bases, 1 base remained unmatched. In DNA form, the CDR3 reads TGCGCCAGCAGCCAACTAGCGGACTCCTACGAGCAGTACTTC. Translation gives CASSQLADSYEQYF.

This clone came up a few times. The rearrangement uses TRBV30 and TRBJ1-1; the D is unclear. CDR3 size: 14 residues. With 0 bases removed from V and 11 bases from J, the gap between germline ends came to 19 bases. Germline V gene lookup returns CDR1 GTSNPN and CDR2 SVGIG (reference sequence). CDR3 nucleotides: TGTGCCTGGAGTGTACCTCGGACCAAGCCTGGGGCTTTCTTT. This sequence encodes CAWSVPRTKPGAFF.

This clone was seen only a few times. V and J are TRBV29-1 and TRBJ1-2; tentatively, D is TRBD1 (6 bases). This CDR3 has 12 amino acids. Germline V CDR1 and CDR2: SQVTM, ANQGSEA. Trimming removed 7 bases from V and 4 bases from J, with 13 bases in between. The CDR3 nucleotides are TGCAGCGCCGCGACAGGAACCTATGGCTACACCTTC. Translating it yields CSAATGTYGYTF.

J is TRBJ1-2 and V is TRBV27, with D possibly being TRBD1 (5 bases). The CDR3 has 14 amino acids. V was trimmed by 2 bases and J by 8 bases, leaving 15 bases between them. Germline values: CDR1 MNHEY, CDR2 SMNVEV (reference sequence). Here the CDR3 DNA reads TGTGCCAGCAGTTTAAACACCAGGGAGTTCGGCTACACCTTC. This codes for CASSLNTREFGYTF.

In its sample, this clone was seen a few times. This sequence joins TRBV28 and TRBJ2-3; D unresolved. The CDR3 has 13 residues. V lost 5 bases, J lost 1 base, and 7 bases lay in between. The germline CDR1 and CDR2 sequences are MDHEN and SYDVKM. CDR3 sequence: CASSLDGTDTQYF. The DNA of the CDR3 is TGTGCCAGCAGTCTGGACGGCACAGATACGCAGTATTTT.